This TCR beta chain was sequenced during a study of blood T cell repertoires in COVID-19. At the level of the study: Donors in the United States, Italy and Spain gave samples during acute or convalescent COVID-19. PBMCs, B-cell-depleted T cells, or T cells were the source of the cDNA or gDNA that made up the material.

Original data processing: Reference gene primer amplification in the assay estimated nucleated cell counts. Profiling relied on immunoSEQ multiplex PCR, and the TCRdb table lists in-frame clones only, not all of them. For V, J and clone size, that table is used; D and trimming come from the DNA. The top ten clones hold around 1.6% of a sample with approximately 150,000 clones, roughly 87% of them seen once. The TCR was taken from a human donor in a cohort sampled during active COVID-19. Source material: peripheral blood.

Here the CDR3 DNA reads TGTGCCAGCAGTTACTCGGGGCTAGCGGGGGGGGCCTCCCAGTACTTC. As protein: CASSYSGLAGGASQYF. The chain employs TRBV6-5 and TRBJ2-5; 12 bases agree with TRBD2. Trimming took 0 bases from V and 9 from J; bases not matched to a gene: 8. Per the germline V gene, CDR1 is MNHEY and CDR2 is SVGAGI. CDR3 length: 16 residues.